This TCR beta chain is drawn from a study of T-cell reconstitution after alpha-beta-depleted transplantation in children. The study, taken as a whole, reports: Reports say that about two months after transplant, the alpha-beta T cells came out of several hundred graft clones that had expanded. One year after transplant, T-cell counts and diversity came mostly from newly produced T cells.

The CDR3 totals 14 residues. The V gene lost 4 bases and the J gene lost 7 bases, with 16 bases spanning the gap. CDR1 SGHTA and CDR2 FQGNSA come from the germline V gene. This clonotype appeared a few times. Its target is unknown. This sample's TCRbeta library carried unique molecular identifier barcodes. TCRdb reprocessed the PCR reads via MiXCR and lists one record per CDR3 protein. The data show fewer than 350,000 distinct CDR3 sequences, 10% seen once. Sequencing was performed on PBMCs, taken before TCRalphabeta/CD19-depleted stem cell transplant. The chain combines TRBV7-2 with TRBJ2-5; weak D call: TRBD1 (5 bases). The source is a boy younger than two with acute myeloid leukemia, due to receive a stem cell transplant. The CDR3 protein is CASSWKQVLGTQYF. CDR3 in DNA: TGTGCCAGCAGCTGGAAACAGGTACTGGGGACCCAGTACTTC.